This entry describes one T cell receptor (beta chain). This clone's antigen is unknown. The record has no base qualities; no much larger clone is one base away. The source of the sample is a study of blood T cell repertoires in COVID-19 (dated by TCRdb to about 2020). As for the study more broadly: Collaborator samples came from the United States, Italy and Spain and covered acute and convalescent phases of COVID-19. Where available, HLA class I and class II types were obtained from metadata supplied by the sample provider rather than from assay-based typing. Samples were obtained from the ongoing ImmuneRACE study (first 160 participants) and from 1,254 subjects provided by 6 global collaborators. The sample metadata nearly always contained a de-identified subject ID, COVID-19 status, age in years and sex. Subjects who had been exposed to COVID-19, were actively infected with it, or had recovered from it provided the deeply sampled blood TCRbeta repertoires that made up the dataset. The prospective study material was composed of cDNA or gDNA derived from T cells, B-cell-depleted T cells, or PBMCs. The repertoires were released in a freely available public database meant as a resource for research on the immune response to SARS-CoV-2.

Participants in the prospective study were aged roughly 18 to 90 years, lived in 20 to 25 United States geographic areas, and enrolled through a virtual design. To assign participants to cohorts, the prospective study relied on clinical history that participants themselves reported in a screening survey and a study questionnaire. In the prospective study, whole blood, serum and a nasopharyngeal or oropharyngeal swab were collected from each participant by mobile phlebotomists. Over a roughly 2-month period, participants in the prospective study had the option of providing additional blood draws and questionnaires. Before DNA extraction, prospective study blood samples were shipped either frozen or at room temperature. Study-wide conclusions, independent of this receptor: Clinical and demographic metadata were provided uncurated, with the amount varying by source and participant.

TCRbeta CDR3 regions were amplified from genomic DNA by means of the immunoSEQ Assay, a bias-controlled multiplex PCR. The authors processed their data as follows. The number of nucleated cells in each sample was estimated from the amplification of reference gene primers within the assay. Sequence reads were collapsed and filtered to measure the absolute abundance of every unique TCRbeta CDR3 rearrangement. For each sample, productive Simpson clonality was calculated as the square root of Simpson's diversity index across productive rearrangements. The table was pulled from immuneACCESS by TCRdb, which kept in-frame rearrangements only. Such tables lose some clones; where checked, under half of the loss comes from unresolved V genes, and the rest has no known cause. V, J and clone size were drawn from that table, and D and trimming were deduced from the DNA. Counted in this sample were about 220,000 clones; around 89% of them appeared once. Clones ranked in the top ten supply around 3.2% of the sample.

V loses 0 bases of germline sequence and J loses 7 bases, and the interval between the two ends is 8 bases. For CDR1 and CDR2, the germline V gene (reference sequence) lists SGHNT and YYREEE. Its CDR3 holds 14 amino acids, cysteine through phenylalanine. Of the read, only the CDR3 DNA is kept; its 42 bases are in frame from base 1. The source material was PBMCs or T cells enriched from blood (not recorded which). The chain uses TRBV5-4 and TRBJ1-6, and perhaps TRBD1 as D gene, on 6 matching bases. This clonotype originated in a woman between 18 and 29 years old in a cohort exposed to, infected with or recovered from COVID-19 (not recorded which). The bases are TGTGCCAGCAGCTTGGAACAGGGAAATTCACCCCTCCACTTT. Its amino acids are CASSLEQGNSPLHF.